Listed here is a single TCR beta chain. The sample comes from a study of cytomegalovirus exposure and HLA in healthy donors. CDR3 length: 13 residues. Looked up from germline, CDR1 is KGHSH and CDR2 is LQKENI. Between the trimmed V and J ends, which lost 8 bases and 0 bases, there was a span of 8 bases. PCR primers comprised 60 Vbeta and 13 Jbeta primers. The data were produced by immunoSEQ multiplex PCR, yet TCRdb's version contains in-frame clones alone and is incomplete. The data show about 98,000 clones, more than 65% seen once. The sequence was collected from a human donor in good health. The specimen sequenced was PBMCs. This sequence joins TRBV18 and TRBJ1-5; tentative D call: TRBD1 (5 bases). CDR3 nucleotide sequence: TGTGCCAGCACAGACAGTAGCAATCAGCCCCAGCATTTT. Translated: CASTDSSNQPQHF. Using reference TRBV18 and TRBJ1-5 for the parts outside the CDR3, the full variable domain is NAGVMQNPRHLVRRRGQEARLRCSPMKGHSHVYWYRQLPEEGLKFMVYLQKENIIDESGMPKERFSAEFPKEGPSILRIQQVVRGDSAAYFCASTDSSNQPQHFGDGTRLSIL.